These 5 T cell receptor beta chains share one sample of origin, sequenced in a study of shared clonotypes between healthy human individuals (dated by TCRdb to 2019 to 2021). The library relied on the immunoSEQ multiplex PCR assay. TCRdb mirrors the immuneACCESS table, restricted to in-frame sequences. Some clones are absent from its copies; in checked studies, under half trace to an unresolved V gene, and the reason for the others is unknown. The sample data list 550,000 to 800,000 clones, and around 72% of these were observed just once. The ten largest clones represent approximately 1.7% of the sample. Input material: memory CD4+ T cells sorted from blood. The meaning of the sample's cell subset or site label: CD45RA-negative fraction. These receptors were obtained from a woman in her twenties or thirties in good health.

The J gene is TRBJ2-7, the V gene TRBV28, with D possibly matching TRBD1 (5 bases). The ends were cut back, 4 bases at V and 7 bases at J, with 17 bases in the middle. Germline V lookup: CDR1 MDHEN, CDR2 SYDVKM. CDR3 length equals 14 residues. CDR3 amino acids: CASSSNSGFREQYF. The CDR3 nucleotides read TGTGCCAGCAGTTCCAACTCAGGGTTCCGGGAGCAGTACTTC.

The gene calls are TRBV7-8 and TRBJ2-3; no clear D. CDR3 size: 14 residues. The germline CDR1 and CDR2 sequences are SGHVS and FQNEAQ. V lost 7 bases, J lost 0 bases, and 11 bases lay in between. CDR3 sequence reads: CASTLTRSTDTQYF. The CDR3 DNA follows: TGTGCCAGCACCCTTACCCGGAGCACAGATACGCAGTATTTT.

In this sample, this clone turned up once. The chain uses TRBV13 and TRBJ2-6; D unresolved. CDR3 length: 16 amino acids. CDR1 is PRHDT, CDR2 FYEKMQ, per germline (reference sequence). V was trimmed by 1 base and J by 0 bases, leaving 7 bases between them. The CDR3 DNA sequence: TGTGCCAGCAGCTTAGTTGCGTTCTCTGGGGCCAACGTCCTGACTTTC. Amino acid sequence: CASSLVAFSGANVLTF.

The genes are TRBV2 and TRBJ2-7; 14 nucleotides agree with TRBD2. Germline CDR1 reads SNHLY; CDR2 reads FYNNEI. J lost 8 bases, V lost 6 bases, and 3 bases had no gene match. This CDR3 spans 13 amino acids. This CDR3 reads CASRGTSGSQQYF. The CDR3 DNA is TGTGCCAGCAGGGGGACTAGCGGGAGCCAGCAGTACTTC.

In its sample, this clone was seen many times. The chain joins TRBV6-1 to TRBJ1-5; D gene ambiguous. The germline gives CDR1 MNHNS, CDR2 SASEGT. V was trimmed by 2 bases and J by 5 bases, leaving 7 bases between them. The CDR3 has 13 amino acids. CDR3 in DNA: TGTGCCAGCAGTGAACAAAGGGATCAGCCCCAGCATTTT. This encodes CASSEQRDQPQHF.